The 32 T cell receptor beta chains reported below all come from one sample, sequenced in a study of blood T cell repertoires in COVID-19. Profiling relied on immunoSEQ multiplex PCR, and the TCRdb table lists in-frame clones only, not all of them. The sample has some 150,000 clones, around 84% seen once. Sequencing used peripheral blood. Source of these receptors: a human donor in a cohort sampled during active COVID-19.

This CDR3 is CARRRQTPRTDTQYF. Written as DNA, the CDR3 is TGTGCCAGAAGAAGGCAGACTCCTCGCACAGATACGCAGTATTTT. V usage is TRBV5-3 and J usage is TRBJ2-3; D is unclear. TRBV5-3 is labeled an ORF, and its function is uncertain. CDR3 length: 15 residues. The ends were cut back, 5 bases at V and 1 base at J, with 14 bases in the middle.

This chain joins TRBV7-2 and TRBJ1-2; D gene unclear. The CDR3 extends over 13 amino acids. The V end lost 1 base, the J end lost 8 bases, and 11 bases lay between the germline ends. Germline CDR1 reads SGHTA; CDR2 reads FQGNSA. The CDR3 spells CASSLEAAFGYTF. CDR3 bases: TGTGCCAGCAGCTTAGAGGCAGCGTTCGGCTACACCTTC.

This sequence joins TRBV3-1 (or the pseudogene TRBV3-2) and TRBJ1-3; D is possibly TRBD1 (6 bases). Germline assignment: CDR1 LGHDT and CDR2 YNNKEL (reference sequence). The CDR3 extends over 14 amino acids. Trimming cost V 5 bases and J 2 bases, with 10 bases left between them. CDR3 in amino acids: CASSAGATGNTIYF. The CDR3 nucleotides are TGTGCCAGCAGCGCAGGGGCAACTGGAAACACCATATATTTT.

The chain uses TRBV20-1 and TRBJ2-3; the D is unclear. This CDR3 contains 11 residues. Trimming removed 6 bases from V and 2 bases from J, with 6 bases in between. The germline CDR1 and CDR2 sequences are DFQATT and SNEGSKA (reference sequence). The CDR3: CSAVPTDTQYF. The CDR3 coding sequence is TGCAGTGCCGTCCCCACAGATACGCAGTATTTT.

The CDR3, as DNA: TGTGCCAGCAGAATTCCGGGACAGGGGATGGGCAATGAGCAGTTCTTC. Its translation: CASRIPGQGMGNEQFF. This rearrangement joins TRBV28 to TRBJ2-1; 10 bases agree with TRBD1. The CDR3 contains 16 residues. Germline values: CDR1 MDHEN, CDR2 SYDVKM. J was trimmed by 6 bases and V by 6 bases; bases with no gene match: 11.

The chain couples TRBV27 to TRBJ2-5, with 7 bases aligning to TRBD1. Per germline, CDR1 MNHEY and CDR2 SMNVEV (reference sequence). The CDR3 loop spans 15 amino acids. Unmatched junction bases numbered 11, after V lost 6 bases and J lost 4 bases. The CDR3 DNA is TGTGCCAGCAGAGCAGTACAGGGGTTTGGAGAGACCCAGTACTTC. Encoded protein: CASRAVQGFGETQYF.

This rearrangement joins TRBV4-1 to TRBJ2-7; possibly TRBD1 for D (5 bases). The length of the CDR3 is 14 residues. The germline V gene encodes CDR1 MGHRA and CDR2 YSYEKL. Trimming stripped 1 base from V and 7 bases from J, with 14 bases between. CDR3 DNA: TGCGCCAGCAGCCAAGTAGGGGCTGGTGAGGAGCAGTACTTC. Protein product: CASSQVGAGEEQYF.

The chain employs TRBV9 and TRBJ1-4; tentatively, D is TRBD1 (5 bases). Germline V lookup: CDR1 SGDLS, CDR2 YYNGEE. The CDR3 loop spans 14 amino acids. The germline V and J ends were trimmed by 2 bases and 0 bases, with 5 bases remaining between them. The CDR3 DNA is TGTGCCAGCAGCGTGGGGCCAACTAATGAAAAACTGTTTTTT. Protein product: CASSVGPTNEKLFF.

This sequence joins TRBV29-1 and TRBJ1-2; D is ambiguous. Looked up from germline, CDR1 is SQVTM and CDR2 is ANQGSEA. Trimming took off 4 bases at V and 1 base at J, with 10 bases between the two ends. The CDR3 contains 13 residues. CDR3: CSVAPRLNYGYTF. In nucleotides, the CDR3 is TGCAGCGTTGCCCCGAGACTTAACTATGGCTACACCTTC.

This CDR3 is CASSHPGTPSSYEQYF. In nucleotides, the CDR3 is TGTGCCAGCAGCCACCCCGGGACTCCCAGCTCCTACGAGCAGTACTTC. The V gene is TRBV7-9, the J gene TRBJ2-7; D might be TRBD2 (6 bases). V lost 5 bases and J lost 0, with 17 bases in between. The CDR3 spans 16 residues. Germline CDR1 and CDR2: SEHNR and FQNEAQ (reference sequence).

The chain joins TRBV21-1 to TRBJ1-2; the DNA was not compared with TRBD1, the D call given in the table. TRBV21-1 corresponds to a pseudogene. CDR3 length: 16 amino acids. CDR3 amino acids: CASTATRDRGFLGYTF. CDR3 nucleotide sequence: TGTGCCAGCACCGCCACCCGGGACAGGGGATTTTTGGGCTACACCTTC.

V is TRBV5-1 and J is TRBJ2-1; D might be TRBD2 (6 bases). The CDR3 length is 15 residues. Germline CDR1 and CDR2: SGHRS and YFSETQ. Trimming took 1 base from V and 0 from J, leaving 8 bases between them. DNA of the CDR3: TGCGCCAGCAGCTTGCGGGAGAGCTCCTACAATGAGCAGTTCTTC. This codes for CASSLRESSYNEQFF.

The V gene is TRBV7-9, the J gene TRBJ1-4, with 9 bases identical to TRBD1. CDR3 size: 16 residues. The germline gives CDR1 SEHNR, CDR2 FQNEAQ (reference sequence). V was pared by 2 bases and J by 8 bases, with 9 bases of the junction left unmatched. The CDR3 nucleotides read TGTGCCAGCAGCTTAACCCCCGGGACAGGGAGGGAAAAACTGTTTTTT. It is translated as CASSLTPGTGREKLFF.

For the CDR3, the DNA is TGTGCCAGCAGCCCTTTCAGGGGGGCCGGGGAGACCCAGTACTTC. As protein: CASSPFRGAGETQYF. The V and J genes are TRBV3-1 (or the pseudogene TRBV3-2) and TRBJ2-5; tentatively, D is TRBD1 (7 bases). V lost 4 bases and J 5 bases, leaving 17 bases between the germline ends. Germline CDR1 is LGHDT and CDR2 is YNNKEL (reference sequence). This CDR3 has 15 residues.

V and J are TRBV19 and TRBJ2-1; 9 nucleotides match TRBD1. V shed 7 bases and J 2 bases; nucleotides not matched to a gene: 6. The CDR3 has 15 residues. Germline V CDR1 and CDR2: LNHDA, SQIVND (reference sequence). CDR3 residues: CASNGQGLAYNEQFF. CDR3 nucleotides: TGTGCCAGTAACGGACAGGGGCTCGCCTACAATGAGCAGTTCTTC.

CDR3 sequence (DNA): TGTGCCAGCAGCACGCGGCCAAGAGCGGGGGGGGTCGGGGAGCTGTTTTTT. Its translation: CASSTRPRAGGVGELFF. J is TRBJ2-2 and V is TRBV7-2; 10 bases agree with TRBD2. The CDR3 contains 17 residues. Trimming cost V 5 bases and J 7 bases; bases outside gene matches: 13. Germline-derived CDR1 and CDR2 are SGHTA and FQGNSA.

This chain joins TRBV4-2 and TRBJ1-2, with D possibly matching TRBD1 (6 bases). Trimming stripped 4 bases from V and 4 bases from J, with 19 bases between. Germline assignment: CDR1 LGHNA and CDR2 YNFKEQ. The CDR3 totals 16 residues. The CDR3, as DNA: TGTGCCAGCAGCCTAGTTGGGGGAACAGGGAGCTATGGCTACACCTTC. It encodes CASSLVGGTGSYGYTF.

The CDR3 reads CASSQKTGGAGYTF. CDR3 coding DNA: TGTGCCAGCAGCCAAAAGACAGGGGGCGCCGGCTACACCTTC. The gene calls are TRBV14 and TRBJ1-2; 10 bases are a match to TRBD1. The trim removed 2 bases at V and 8 bases at J, leaving 5 bases unmatched. The CDR3 sequence is 14 residues long. CDR1 is SGHDN and CDR2 is FVKESK in the germline V gene.

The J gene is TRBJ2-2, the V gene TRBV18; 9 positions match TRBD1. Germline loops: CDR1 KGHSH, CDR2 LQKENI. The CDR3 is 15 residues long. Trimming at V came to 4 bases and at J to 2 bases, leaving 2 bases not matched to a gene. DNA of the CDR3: TGTGCCAGCTCACGACAGGGGGGAAACACCGGGGAGCTGTTTTTT. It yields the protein CASSRQGGNTGELFF.

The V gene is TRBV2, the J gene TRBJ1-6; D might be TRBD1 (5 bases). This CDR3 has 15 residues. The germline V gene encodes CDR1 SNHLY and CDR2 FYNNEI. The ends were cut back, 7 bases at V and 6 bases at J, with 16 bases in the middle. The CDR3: CASTPRGDGNSPLHF. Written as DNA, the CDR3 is TGTGCCAGCACTCCGCGGGGGGATGGTAATTCACCCCTCCACTTT.

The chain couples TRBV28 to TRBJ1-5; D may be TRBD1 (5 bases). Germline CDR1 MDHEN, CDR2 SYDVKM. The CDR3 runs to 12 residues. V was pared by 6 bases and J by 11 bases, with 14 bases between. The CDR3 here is CASSSQGVSQHF. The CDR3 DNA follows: TGTGCCAGCAGCTCTCAAGGGGTGTCCCAGCATTTT.

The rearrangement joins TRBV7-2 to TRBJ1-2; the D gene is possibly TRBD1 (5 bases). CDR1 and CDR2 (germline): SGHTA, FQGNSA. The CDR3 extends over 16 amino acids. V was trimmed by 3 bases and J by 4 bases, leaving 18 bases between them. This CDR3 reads CASSLGGLGAAYGYTF. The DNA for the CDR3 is TGTGCCAGCAGCTTGGGGGGACTCGGAGCAGCCTATGGCTACACCTTC.

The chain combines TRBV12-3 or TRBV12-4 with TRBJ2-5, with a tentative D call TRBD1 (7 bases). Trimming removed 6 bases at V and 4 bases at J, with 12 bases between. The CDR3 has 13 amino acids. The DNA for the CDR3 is TGTGCCAGCAGCTCCAGGGGGGCAGAGACCCAGTACTTC. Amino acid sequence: CASSSRGAETQYF.

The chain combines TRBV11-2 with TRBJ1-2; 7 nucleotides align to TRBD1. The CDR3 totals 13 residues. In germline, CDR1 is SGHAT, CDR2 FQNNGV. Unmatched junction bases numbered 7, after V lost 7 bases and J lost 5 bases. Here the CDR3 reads CASTSTGRYGYTF. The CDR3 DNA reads TGTGCCAGCACTTCGACAGGGAGGTATGGCTACACCTTC.

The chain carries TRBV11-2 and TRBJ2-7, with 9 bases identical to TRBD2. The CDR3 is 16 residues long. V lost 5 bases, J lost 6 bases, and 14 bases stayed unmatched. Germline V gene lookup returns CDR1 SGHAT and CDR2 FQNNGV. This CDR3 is CASSPRWLAGKGEQYF. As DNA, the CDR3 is TGTGCCAGCAGCCCGAGATGGCTAGCGGGGAAGGGCGAGCAGTACTTC. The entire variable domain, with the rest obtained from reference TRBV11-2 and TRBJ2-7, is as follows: EAGVAQSPRYKIIEKRQSVAFWCNPISGHATLYWYQQILGQGPKLLIQFQNNGVVDDSQLPKDRFSAERLKGVDSTLKIQPAKLEDSAVYLCASSPRWLAGKGEQYFGPGTRLTVT.

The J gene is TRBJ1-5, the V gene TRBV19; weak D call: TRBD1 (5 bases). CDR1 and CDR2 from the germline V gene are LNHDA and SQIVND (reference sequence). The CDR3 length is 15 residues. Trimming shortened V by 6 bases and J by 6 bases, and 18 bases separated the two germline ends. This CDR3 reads CASSQRPGSVQPQHF. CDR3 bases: TGTGCCAGTAGCCAACGACCAGGGTCTGTTCAGCCCCAGCATTTT.

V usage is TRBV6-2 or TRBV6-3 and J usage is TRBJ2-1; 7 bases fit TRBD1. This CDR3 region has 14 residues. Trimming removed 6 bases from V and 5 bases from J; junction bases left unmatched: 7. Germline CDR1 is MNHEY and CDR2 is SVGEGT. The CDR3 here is CASSPLTGNNEQFF. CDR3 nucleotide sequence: TGTGCCAGCAGCCCGCTGACAGGGAACAATGAGCAGTTCTTC.

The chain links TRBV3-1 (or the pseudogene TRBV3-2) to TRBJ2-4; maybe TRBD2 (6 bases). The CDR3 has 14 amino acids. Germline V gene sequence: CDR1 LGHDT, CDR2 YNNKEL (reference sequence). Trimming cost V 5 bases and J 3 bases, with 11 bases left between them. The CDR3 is CASSILGGKNIQYF. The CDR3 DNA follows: TGTGCCAGCAGCATACTGGGGGGCAAAAACATTCAGTACTTC.

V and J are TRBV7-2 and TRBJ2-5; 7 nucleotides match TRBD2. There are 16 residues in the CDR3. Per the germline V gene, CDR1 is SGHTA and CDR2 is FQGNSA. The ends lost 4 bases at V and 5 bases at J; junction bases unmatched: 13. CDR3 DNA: TGTGCCAGCAGCTCTTTAGCGGGCCCGGCCAGTGAGACCCAGTACTTC. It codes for CASSSLAGPASETQYF. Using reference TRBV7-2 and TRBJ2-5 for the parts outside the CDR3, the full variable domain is GAGVSQSPSNKVTEKGKDVELRCDPISGHTALYWYRQSLGQGLEFLIYFQGNSAPDKSGLPSDRFSAERTGGSVSTLTIQRTQQEDSAVYLCASSSLAGPASETQYFGPGTRLLVL.

The CDR3 bases are TGTGCCAGCCGGTCCGGGACAGATACGCAGTATTTT. It translates to CASRSGTDTQYF. The chain joins TRBV14 to TRBJ2-3; D gene ambiguous. The CDR3 has 12 residues. Per germline, CDR1 SGHDN and CDR2 FVKESK. Trimming left V 8 bases short and J 3 bases short, with 9 bases between.

The CDR3 sequence: CASSPLGRNEAFF. The CDR3 DNA sequence: TGTGCCAGCAGCCCCCTGGGGAGGAATGAAGCTTTCTTT. The V and J genes are TRBV3-1 (or the pseudogene TRBV3-2) and TRBJ1-1; no clear D. The V and J ends lost 4 bases and 7 bases respectively, with 13 bases between them. CDR3 length: 13 residues. The germline V gene has CDR1 LGHDT and CDR2 YNNKEL (reference sequence).

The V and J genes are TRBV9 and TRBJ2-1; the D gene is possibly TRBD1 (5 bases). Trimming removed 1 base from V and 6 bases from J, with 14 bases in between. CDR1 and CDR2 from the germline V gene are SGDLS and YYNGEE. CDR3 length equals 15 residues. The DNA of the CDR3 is TGTGCCAGCAGCGTAATCTCCCAGGGATCCAATGAGCAGTTCTTC. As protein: CASSVISQGSNEQFF.